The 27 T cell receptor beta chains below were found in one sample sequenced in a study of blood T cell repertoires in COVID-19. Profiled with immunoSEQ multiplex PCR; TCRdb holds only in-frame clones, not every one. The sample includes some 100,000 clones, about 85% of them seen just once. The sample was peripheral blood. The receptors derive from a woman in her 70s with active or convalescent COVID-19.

The CDR3 here is CASSDSGSNEQFF. In DNA, the CDR3 is TGTGCCAGCAGTGACAGCGGGAGTAATGAGCAGTTCTTC. The rearrangement uses TRBV6-4 and TRBJ2-1; 8 bases match TRBD2. The CDR3 has 13 amino acids. Germline V lookup: CDR1 MRHNA, CDR2 SNTAGT. The ends lost 2 bases at V and 7 bases at J; junction bases unmatched: 1.

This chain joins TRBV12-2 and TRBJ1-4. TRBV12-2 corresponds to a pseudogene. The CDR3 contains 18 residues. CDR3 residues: CASRCNPRRATQNEKLFF. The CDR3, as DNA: TGTGCAAGTCGCTGTAACCCCAGGCGGGCCACTCAGAATGAAAAACTGTTTTTT.

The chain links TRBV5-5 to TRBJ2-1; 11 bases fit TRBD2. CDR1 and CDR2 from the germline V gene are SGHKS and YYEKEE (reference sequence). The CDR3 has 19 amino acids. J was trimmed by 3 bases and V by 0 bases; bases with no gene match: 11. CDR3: CASSLGTGVAGGNYNEQFF. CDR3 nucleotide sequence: TGTGCCAGCAGCTTGGGGACAGGGGTAGCGGGAGGGAACTACAATGAGCAGTTCTTC.

CDR3 loop: CASSLQVDRGNQPQHF. The CDR3 DNA is TGTGCCAGCAGCTTACAAGTGGACAGGGGCAATCAGCCCCAGCATTTT. The chain joins TRBV7-8 to TRBJ1-5; 8 bases fit TRBD1. CDR3 size: 16 residues. V was pared by 2 bases and J by 2 bases, with 5 bases of the junction left unmatched. CDR1 is SGHVS and CDR2 is FQNEAQ in the germline V gene.

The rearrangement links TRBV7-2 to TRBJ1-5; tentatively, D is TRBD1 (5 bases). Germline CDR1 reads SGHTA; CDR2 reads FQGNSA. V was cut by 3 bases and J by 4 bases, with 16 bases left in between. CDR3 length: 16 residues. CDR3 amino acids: CASSFSGPAGNQPQHF. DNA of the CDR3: TGTGCCAGCAGCTTCTCAGGGCCAGCGGGAAATCAGCCCCAGCATTTT. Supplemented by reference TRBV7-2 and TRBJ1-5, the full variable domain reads GAGVSQSPSNKVTEKGKDVELRCDPISGHTALYWYRQSLGQGLEFLIYFQGNSAPDKSGLPSDRFSAERTGGSVSTLTIQRTQQEDSAVYLCASSFSGPAGNQPQHFGDGTRLSIL.

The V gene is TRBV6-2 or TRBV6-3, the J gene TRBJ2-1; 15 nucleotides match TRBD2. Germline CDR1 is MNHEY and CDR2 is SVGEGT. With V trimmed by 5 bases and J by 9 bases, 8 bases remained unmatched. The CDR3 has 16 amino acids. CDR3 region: CASSTRTSGGASEQFF. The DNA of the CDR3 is TGTGCCAGCAGTACGCGGACTAGCGGGGGGGCCTCTGAGCAGTTCTTC.

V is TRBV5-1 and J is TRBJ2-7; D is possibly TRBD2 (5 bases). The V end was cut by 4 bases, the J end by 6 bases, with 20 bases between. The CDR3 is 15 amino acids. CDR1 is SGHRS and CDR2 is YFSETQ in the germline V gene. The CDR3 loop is CASSPVGDPGSEQYF. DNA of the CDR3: TGCGCCAGCAGCCCGGTGGGCGATCCGGGGAGCGAGCAGTACTTC.

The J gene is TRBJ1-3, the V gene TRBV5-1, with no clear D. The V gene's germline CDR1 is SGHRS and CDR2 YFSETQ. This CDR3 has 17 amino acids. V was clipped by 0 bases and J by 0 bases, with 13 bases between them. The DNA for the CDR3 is TGCGCCAGCAGCTTGGCCGTCAGTGAAAGCTCTGGAAACACCATATATTTT. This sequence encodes CASSLAVSESSGNTIYF.

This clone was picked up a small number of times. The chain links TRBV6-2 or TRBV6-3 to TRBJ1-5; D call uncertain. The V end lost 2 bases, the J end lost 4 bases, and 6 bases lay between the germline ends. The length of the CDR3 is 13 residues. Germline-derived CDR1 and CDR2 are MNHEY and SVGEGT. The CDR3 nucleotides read TGTGCCAGCAGTTACATAGTGAATCAGCCCCAGCATTTT. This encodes CASSYIVNQPQHF.

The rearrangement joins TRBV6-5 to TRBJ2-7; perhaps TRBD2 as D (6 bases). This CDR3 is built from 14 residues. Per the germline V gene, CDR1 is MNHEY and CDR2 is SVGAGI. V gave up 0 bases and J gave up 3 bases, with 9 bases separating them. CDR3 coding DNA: TGTGCCAGCAGTTACTCGCAGGGAGGCTACGAGCAGTACTTC. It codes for CASSYSQGGYEQYF.

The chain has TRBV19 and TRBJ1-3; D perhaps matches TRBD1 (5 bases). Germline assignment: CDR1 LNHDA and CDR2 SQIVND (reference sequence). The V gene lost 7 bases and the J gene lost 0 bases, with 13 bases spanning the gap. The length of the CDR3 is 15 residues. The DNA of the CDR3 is TGTGCCAGTAAGAGACAGCCGTTCTCTGGAAACACCATATATTTT. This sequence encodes CASKRQPFSGNTIYF.

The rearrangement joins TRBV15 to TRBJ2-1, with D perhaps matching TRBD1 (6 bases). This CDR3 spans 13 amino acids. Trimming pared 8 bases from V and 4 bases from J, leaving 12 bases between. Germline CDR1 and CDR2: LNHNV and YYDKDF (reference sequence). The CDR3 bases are TGTGCCACCTCGACAGGAGTTTACAATGAGCAGTTCTTC. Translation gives CATSTGVYNEQFF.

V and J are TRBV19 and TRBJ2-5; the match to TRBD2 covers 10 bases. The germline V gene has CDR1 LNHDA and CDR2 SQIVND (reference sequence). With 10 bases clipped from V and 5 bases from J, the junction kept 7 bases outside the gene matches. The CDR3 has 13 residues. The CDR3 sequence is CATKAGGTETQYF. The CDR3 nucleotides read TGTGCCACTAAAGCGGGGGGGACGGAGACCCAGTACTTC.

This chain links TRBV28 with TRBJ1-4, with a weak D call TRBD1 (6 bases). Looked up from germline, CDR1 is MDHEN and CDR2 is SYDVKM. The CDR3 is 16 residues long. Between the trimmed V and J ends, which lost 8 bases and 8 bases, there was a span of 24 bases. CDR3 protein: CASRISSGVKGEKLFF. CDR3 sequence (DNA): TGTGCCAGCCGCATCTCATCAGGGGTGAAGGGAGAAAAACTGTTTTTT.

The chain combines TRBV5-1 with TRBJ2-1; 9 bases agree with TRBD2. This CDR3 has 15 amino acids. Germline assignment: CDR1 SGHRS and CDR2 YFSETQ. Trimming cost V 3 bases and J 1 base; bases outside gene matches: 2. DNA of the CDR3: TGCGCCAGCAGCTCGACTAGCGGTTCCTACAATGAGCAGTTCTTC. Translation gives CASSSTSGSYNEQFF. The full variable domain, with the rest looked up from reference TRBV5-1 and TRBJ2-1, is KAGVTQTPRYLIKTRGQQVTLSCSPISGHRSVSWYQQTPGQGLQFLFEYFSETQRNKGNFPGRFSGRQFSNSRSEMNVSTLELGDSALYLCASSSTSGSYNEQFFGPGTRLTVL.

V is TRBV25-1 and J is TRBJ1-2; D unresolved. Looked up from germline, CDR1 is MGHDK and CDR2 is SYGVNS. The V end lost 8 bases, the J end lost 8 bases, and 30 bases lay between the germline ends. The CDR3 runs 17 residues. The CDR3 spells CASAGWQAFSYGLGYTF. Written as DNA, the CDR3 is TGTGCCAGCGCGGGCTGGCAGGCCTTTAGTTACGGGCTAGGCTACACCTTC.

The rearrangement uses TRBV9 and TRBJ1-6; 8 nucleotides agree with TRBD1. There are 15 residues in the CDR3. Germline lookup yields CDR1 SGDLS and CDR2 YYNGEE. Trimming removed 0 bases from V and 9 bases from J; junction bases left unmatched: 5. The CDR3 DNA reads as TGTGCCAGCAGCGTAGGGACAGGGTTTGGTTCACCCCTCCACTTT. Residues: CASSVGTGFGSPLHF.

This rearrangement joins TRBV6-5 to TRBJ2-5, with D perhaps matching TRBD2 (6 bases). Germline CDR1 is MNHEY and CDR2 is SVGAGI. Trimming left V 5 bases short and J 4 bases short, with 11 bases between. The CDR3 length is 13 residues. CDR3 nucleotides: TGTGCCAGCAGTCGGGGGATCGGAGAGACCCAGTACTTC. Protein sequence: CASSRGIGETQYF.

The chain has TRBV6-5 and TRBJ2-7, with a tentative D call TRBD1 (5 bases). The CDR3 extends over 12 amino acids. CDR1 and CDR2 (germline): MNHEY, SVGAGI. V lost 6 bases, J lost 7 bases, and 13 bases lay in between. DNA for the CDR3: TGTGCCAGCAGCCTTTCTCCAGGGGAGCAGTACTTC. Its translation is CASSLSPGEQYF.

CDR3: CATSDPDRGGYEQYF. DNA for the CDR3: TGTGCCACCAGTGACCCCGACAGGGGGGGATACGAGCAGTACTTC. The chain has TRBV24-1 and TRBJ2-7; TRBD1 agrees at 9 bases. Germline values: CDR1 KGHDR, CDR2 SFDVKD. There are 15 residues in the CDR3. Unmatched junction bases numbered 7, after V lost 4 bases and J lost 4 bases.

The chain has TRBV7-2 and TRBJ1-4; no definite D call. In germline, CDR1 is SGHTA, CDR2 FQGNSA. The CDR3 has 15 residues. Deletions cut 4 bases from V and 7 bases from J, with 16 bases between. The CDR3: CASSSRSLGFEKLFF. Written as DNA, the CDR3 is TGTGCCAGCAGCTCCCGAAGTCTGGGCTTTGAAAAACTGTTTTTT.

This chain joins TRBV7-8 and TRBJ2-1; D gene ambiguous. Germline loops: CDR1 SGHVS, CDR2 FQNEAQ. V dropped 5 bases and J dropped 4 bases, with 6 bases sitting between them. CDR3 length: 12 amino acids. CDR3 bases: TGTGCCAGCAGCCCGCGGTACAATGAGCAGTTCTTC. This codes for CASSPRYNEQFF.

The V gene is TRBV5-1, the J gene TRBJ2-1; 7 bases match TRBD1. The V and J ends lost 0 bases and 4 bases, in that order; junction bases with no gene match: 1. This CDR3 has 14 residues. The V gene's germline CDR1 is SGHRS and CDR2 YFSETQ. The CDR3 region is CASSLAGQYNEQFF. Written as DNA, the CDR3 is TGCGCCAGCAGCTTGGCGGGACAGTACAATGAGCAGTTCTTC.

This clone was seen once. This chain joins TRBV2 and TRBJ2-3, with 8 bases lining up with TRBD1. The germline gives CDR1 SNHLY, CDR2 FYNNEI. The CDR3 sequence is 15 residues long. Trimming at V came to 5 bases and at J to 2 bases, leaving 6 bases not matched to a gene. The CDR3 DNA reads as TGTGCCAGCAGTTCGGGCAGGGGGCTCACAGATACGCAGTATTTT. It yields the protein CASSSGRGLTDTQYF.

CDR3 sequence (DNA): TGTGCCAGCAGTTACAGCCAGGTCCAGGGGGAGACCCAGTACTTC. Protein sequence: CASSYSQVQGETQYF. This rearrangement joins TRBV6-5 to TRBJ2-5, with D possibly TRBD1 on 6 matching bases. V lost 2 bases and J 5 bases, leaving 15 bases between the germline ends. The CDR3 loop spans 15 amino acids. Germline lookup yields CDR1 MNHEY and CDR2 SVGAGI.

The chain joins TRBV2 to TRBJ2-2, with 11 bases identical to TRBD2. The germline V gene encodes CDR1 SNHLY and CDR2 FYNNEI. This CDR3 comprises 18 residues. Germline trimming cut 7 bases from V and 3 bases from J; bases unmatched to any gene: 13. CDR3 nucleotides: TGTGCCAGCACCGAACCGGCACTAGCGGGAGACCACACCGGGGAGCTGTTTTTT. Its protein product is CASTEPALAGDHTGELFF. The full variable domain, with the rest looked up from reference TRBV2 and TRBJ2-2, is EPEVTQTPSHQVTQMGQEVILRCVPISNHLYFYWYRQILGQKVEFLVSFYNNEISEKSEIFDDQFSVERPDGSNFTLKIRSTKLEDSAMYFCASTEPALAGDHTGELFFGEGSRLTVL.

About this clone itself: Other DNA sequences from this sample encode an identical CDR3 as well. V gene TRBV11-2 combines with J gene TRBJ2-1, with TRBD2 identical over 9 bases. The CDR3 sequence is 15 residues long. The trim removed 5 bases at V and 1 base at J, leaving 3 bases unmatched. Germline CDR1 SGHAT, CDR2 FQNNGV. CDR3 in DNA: TGTGCCAGCAGCCTTAGCGGGGGTTCCTACAATGAGCAGTTCTTC. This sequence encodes CASSLSGGSYNEQFF.